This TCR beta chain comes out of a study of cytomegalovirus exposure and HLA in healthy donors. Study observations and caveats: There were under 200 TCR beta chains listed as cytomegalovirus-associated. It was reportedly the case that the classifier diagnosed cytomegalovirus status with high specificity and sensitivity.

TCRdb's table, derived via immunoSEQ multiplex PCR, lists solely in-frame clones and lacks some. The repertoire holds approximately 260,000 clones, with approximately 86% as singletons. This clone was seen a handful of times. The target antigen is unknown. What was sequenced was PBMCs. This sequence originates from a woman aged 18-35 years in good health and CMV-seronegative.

CDR3 amino acids: CSVPSDTEAFF. CDR3 in DNA: TGCAGTGTTCCGTCGGACACTGAAGCTTTCTTT. The chain has TRBV20-1 and TRBJ1-1; D is ambiguous. Germline CDR1 reads DFQATT; CDR2 reads SNEGSKA (reference sequence). V was trimmed by 7 bases and J by 3 bases, leaving 9 bases between them. CDR3 length: 11 amino acids.